The 27 T cell receptor beta chains below come from one sample, sequenced in a study of OX40 agonist ivuxolimab in advanced cancers. The table came from immunoSEQ multiplex PCR; TCRdb's copy has only in-frame clones and leaves some out. The table includes 20,000 to 25,000 clones, approximately 90% detected once. The input for sequencing was CD4+ or CD8+ T cells sorted from blood, taken in a trial of the OX40 agonist ivuxolimab. Source of these receptors: an adult with an advanced solid tumor such as melanoma, head and neck, liver or kidney cancer.

The CDR3 bases are TGTGCCAGCAGCTTTACCGGGACAGGGGGCCGAGAGACCCAGTACTTC. Its translation is CASSFTGTGGRETQYF. J is TRBJ2-5 and V is TRBV7-9; 12 bases are shared with TRBD1. CDR1 and CDR2 (germline): SEHNR, FQNEAQ (reference sequence). The ends lost 3 bases at V and 4 bases at J; junction bases unmatched: 6. The CDR3 is 16 amino acids.

V usage is TRBV2 and J usage is TRBJ2-3; 9 positions match TRBD1. Trimming removed 8 bases from V and 4 bases from J; junction bases left unmatched: 4. The CDR3 covers 13 residues. The germline CDR1 and CDR2 sequences are SNHLY and FYNNEI. In DNA form, the CDR3 reads TGTGCCAGCTACAGGGGGCAAGCAGATACGCAGTATTTT. Its translation is CASYRGQADTQYF.

This clone was counted a few times. The chain recombines TRBV25-1 with TRBJ2-7; D is ambiguous. The CDR3 has 14 amino acids. The germline CDR1 and CDR2 sequences are MGHDK and SYGVNS. The V end was cut by 7 bases, the J end by 2 bases, with 15 bases between. The CDR3 sequence is CASTPDPAPYEQYF. In nucleotides, the CDR3 is TGTGCCAGCACCCCCGACCCGGCCCCCTACGAGCAGTACTTC.

The CDR3 loop is CASSAARESKNEQFF. CDR3 coding DNA: TGTGCCAGCAGCGCAGCCCGGGAGAGTAAGAATGAGCAGTTCTTC. The chain couples TRBV9 to TRBJ2-1, with TRBD2 as a possible D gene (6 bases). V lost 3 bases, J lost 7 bases, and 17 bases lay in between. This CDR3 is built from 15 residues. Germline assignment: CDR1 SGDLS and CDR2 YYNGEE.

The chain carries TRBV5-1 and TRBJ2-5; TRBD1 matches 8 bases. Per germline, CDR1 SGHRS and CDR2 YFSETQ. V lost 2 bases to trimming and J lost 4 bases; unmatched junction nucleotides: 10. CDR3 length: 16 residues. The CDR3 sequence is CASSLGGQAAGETQYF. Here the CDR3 DNA reads TGCGCCAGCAGCTTAGGGGGACAGGCGGCGGGAGAGACCCAGTACTTC.

This chain uses TRBV20-1 with TRBJ1-2, with a tentative D call TRBD1 (5 bases). The CDR3 sequence is 11 residues long. V lost 6 bases, J lost 7 bases, and 12 bases lay in between. The germline CDR1 and CDR2 sequences are DFQATT and SNEGSKA (reference sequence). Here the CDR3 DNA reads TGCAGTGCGAGCTGGGGGGTTGGCTACACCTTC. As protein: CSASWGVGYTF.

The chain recombines TRBV11-2 with TRBJ1-1; D call uncertain. Germline V gene lookup returns CDR1 SGHAT and CDR2 FQNNGV. The CDR3 is made up of 15 amino acids. V was shortened by 3 bases and J by 2 bases, with 13 bases between the two germline ends. CDR3: CASSLLGNTNTEAFF. CDR3 nucleotide sequence: TGTGCCAGCAGCTTGTTAGGGAATACCAACACTGAAGCTTTCTTT.

This clone was counted only a few times. This rearrangement joins TRBV21-1 to TRBJ1-2; the table gives TRBD1 as D, unverified against the DNA. TRBV21-1 is marked as a pseudogene. The CDR3 loop spans 14 amino acids. The CDR3 spells CASSKERQGYGYTF. The DNA of the CDR3 is TGTGCCAGCAGCAAAGAGAGACAGGGCTATGGCTACACCTTC.

The chain is built from TRBV18 and TRBJ2-5, with D uncertain. V lost 6 bases and J lost 5, with 10 bases in between. The germline V gene encodes CDR1 KGHSH and CDR2 LQKENI. The CDR3 contains 12 residues. CDR3 DNA sequence: TGTGCCAGCTCCAACTTCGGGGAGACCCAGTACTTC. It codes for CASSNFGETQYF.

The rearrangement links TRBV28 to TRBJ1-2; no reliable D call. The CDR3 is 10 amino acids. Germline V gives CDR1 MDHEN, CDR2 SYDVKM. CDR3 DNA: TGTGCGGTGTCTAACTATGGCTACACCTTC. Its translation: CAVSNYGYTF.

In its sample, this clone was seen once. V is TRBV7-9 and J is TRBJ2-1; D is undetermined. This CDR3 region has 13 residues. In germline, CDR1 is SEHNR, CDR2 FQNEAQ (reference sequence). Trimming took off 5 bases at V and 8 bases at J, with 13 bases between the two ends. The DNA for the CDR3 is TGTGCCAGCAGCACCACTATCGATGATGAGCAGTTCTTC. It is translated as CASSTTIDDEQFF.

This clone came up once. The chain couples TRBV19 to TRBJ1-2; a weak D match, TRBD1 (5 bases). The germline V gene has CDR1 LNHDA and CDR2 SQIVND (reference sequence). This CDR3 spans 13 amino acids. Trimming took 4 bases from V and 3 from J, leaving 9 bases between them. CDR3 DNA sequence: TGTGCCAGTAGTACTGGGGCAGACTATGGCTACACCTTC. Its translation is CASSTGADYGYTF.

The gene calls are TRBV6-4 and TRBJ2-3; tentative D call: TRBD2 (6 bases). CDR1 and CDR2 (germline): MRHNA, SNTAGT. V dropped 4 bases and J dropped 2 bases, with 13 bases sitting between them. The CDR3 contains 15 residues. Written as DNA, the CDR3 is TGTGCCAGCAGTGTTGGGGGACTTGTCACAGATACGCAGTATTTT. Translation gives CASSVGGLVTDTQYF.

The chain's CDR3 is CASSRRLAGGNTNEQFF. The CDR3 DNA reads as TGCGCCAGCAGCCGGCGGCTAGCGGGAGGGAATACCAATGAGCAGTTCTTC. The J gene is TRBJ2-1, the V gene TRBV5-1; 12 nucleotides line up with TRBD2. V dropped 4 bases and J dropped 6; count of bases not matched to a gene: 11. Germline CDR1 reads SGHRS; CDR2 reads YFSETQ. The CDR3 spans 17 residues. The variable domain in full, completed from reference TRBV5-1 and TRBJ2-1, reads KAGVTQTPRYLIKTRGQQVTLSCSPISGHRSVSWYQQTPGQGLQFLFEYFSETQRNKGNFPGRFSGRQFSNSRSEMNVSTLELGDSALYLCASSRRLAGGNTNEQFFGPGTRLTVL.

The CDR3 bases are TGCGCCAGCAGCCCGGGGGGCGCTGATACGCAGTATTTT. This gives the protein CASSPGGADTQYF. The V gene is TRBV10-1, the J gene TRBJ2-3, with D possibly matching TRBD2 (7 bases). The V gene lost 6 bases and the J gene lost 6 bases, with 13 bases spanning the gap. The length of the CDR3 is 13 residues. Germline-derived CDR1 and CDR2 are WNHNN and SYGVQD (reference sequence).

The chain recombines TRBV27 with TRBJ2-3; D gene unclear. Trimming cost V 3 bases and J 6 bases, with 7 bases left between them. The CDR3 covers 12 residues. Germline V gene lookup returns CDR1 MNHEY and CDR2 SMNVEV (reference sequence). The DNA of the CDR3 is TGTGCCAGCAGTTTTTTTGGTGATACGCAGTATTTT. This sequence encodes CASSFFGDTQYF.

The J gene is TRBJ1-6, the V gene TRBV5-1; 7 positions match TRBD1. The CDR3 runs 17 residues. CDR1 and CDR2 (germline): SGHRS, YFSETQ. V shed 2 bases, J shed 1 base, and the junction held 6 bases outside the gene matches. In DNA form, the CDR3 reads TGCGCCAGCAGCTTAAGACAGGGAGAGTCCTATAATTCACCCCTCCACTTT. This gives the protein CASSLRQGESYNSPLHF.

This clone turned up a few times. The gene calls are TRBV28 and TRBJ1-2; unclear D gene. The CDR3 consists of 15 residues. In germline, CDR1 is MDHEN, CDR2 SYDVKM. V was cut by 6 bases and J by 7 bases, with 21 bases left in between. Here the CDR3 reads CASSKRATLSGGYTF. CDR3 DNA: TGTGCCAGCAGCAAAAGGGCGACCCTCTCAGGTGGCTACACCTTC.

The rearrangement joins TRBV6-1 to TRBJ2-1; tentatively, D is TRBD1 (6 bases). The CDR3 is 15 residues long. The ends were cut back, 7 bases at V and 7 bases at J, with 20 bases in the middle. Looked up from germline, CDR1 is MNHNS and CDR2 is SASEGT. The CDR3: CASTLRGTRSNEQFF. CDR3 coding DNA: TGTGCCAGCACTCTAAGGGGGACGCGATCGAATGAGCAGTTCTTC.

The chain employs TRBV6-5 and TRBJ1-2, with D possibly TRBD1 on 6 matching bases. The CDR3 length is 13 residues. Per germline, CDR1 MNHEY and CDR2 SVGAGI. V was clipped by 2 bases and J by 8 bases, with 12 bases between them. The CDR3 region has the DNA TGTGCCAGCAGTTACGAATCAGGGGAAGGCTACACCTTC. Its translation: CASSYESGEGYTF.

V gene TRBV6-1 combines with J gene TRBJ2-7, with a weak D call TRBD2 (5 bases). This CDR3 spans 13 amino acids. Germline V lookup: CDR1 MNHNS, CDR2 SASEGT. Trimming removed 4 bases at V and 2 bases at J, with 9 bases between. The CDR3 sequence is CASSVPGTYEQYF. The DNA of the CDR3 is TGTGCCAGCAGTGTACCGGGAACCTACGAGCAGTACTTC.

This clone came up once. The chain combines TRBV19 with TRBJ2-4, with D perhaps matching TRBD2 (7 bases). Trimming left V 6 bases short and J 7 bases short, with 19 bases between. The CDR3 loop spans 15 amino acids. Germline values: CDR1 LNHDA, CDR2 SQIVND (reference sequence). The CDR3 spells CASRIGGGRGNIQYF. The CDR3 DNA follows: TGTGCCAGTAGAATTGGTGGAGGGAGGGGGAACATTCAGTACTTC. Supplemented by reference TRBV19 and TRBJ2-4, the full variable domain reads DGGITQSPKYLFRKEGQNVTLSCEQNLNHDAMYWYRQDPGQGLRLIYYSQIVNDFQKGDIAEGYSVSREKKESFPLTVTSAQKNPTAFYLCASRIGGGRGNIQYFGAGTRLSVL.

On this clone: Other DNA sequences within the sample encode an identical CDR3. The chain is built from TRBV7-6 and TRBJ2-3; 10 positions agree with TRBD1. Germline CDR1 SGHVS, CDR2 FNYEAQ. This CDR3 comprises 14 residues. The V segment lost 6 bases and the J segment 5 bases; nucleotides outside the gene matches: 5. CDR3 nucleotides: TGTGCCAGCAGTCAGACAGGGGGCAGAGATACGCAGTATTTT. Protein sequence: CASSQTGGRDTQYF.

J is TRBJ2-3 and V is TRBV7-2; 9 bases map to TRBD2. The CDR3 has 16 residues. The V gene end was trimmed by 3 bases and the J gene end by 3 bases; junction bases not matched to a gene: 7. Germline V gives CDR1 SGHTA, CDR2 FQGNSA. CDR3 DNA sequence: TGTGCCAGCAGCTTGGGGGTAGCGGGGGCGACAGATACGCAGTATTTT. Encoded protein: CASSLGVAGATDTQYF.

The genes are TRBV7-3 and TRBJ2-2; 14 bases fit TRBD2. Losses at the gene ends were 5 bases for V and 5 bases for J; bases not matched to a gene: 4. CDR3 length equals 16 residues. The germline gives CDR1 SGHTA, CDR2 FQGTGA. As DNA, the CDR3 is TGTGCCAGCAGCCCTGGACTAGCGGGAGGTACCGGGGAGCTGTTTTTT. It yields the protein CASSPGLAGGTGELFF.

The V gene is TRBV23-1, the J gene TRBJ2-1; TRBD2 agrees at 13 bases. TRBV23-1 is an ORF, with its function uncertain. V was pared by 2 bases and J by 0 bases, with 4 bases of the junction left unmatched. This CDR3 spans 18 amino acids. CDR3 DNA sequence: TGCGCCAGCAGTCAAGGGACTAGCGGGAAAAGCTCCTACAATGAGCAGTTCTTC. This translates into CASSQGTSGKSSYNEQFF.

The chain carries TRBV5-5 and TRBJ2-3; D not certain. V was clipped by 0 bases and J by 4 bases, with 3 bases between them. CDR1 is SGHKS, CDR2 YYEKEE, per germline (reference sequence). The CDR3 is 12 amino acids. CDR3 nucleotide sequence: TGTGCCAGCAGCTTGGAGGCAGATACGCAGTATTTT. Translation gives CASSLEADTQYF. Drawing the rest from reference TRBV5-5 and TRBJ2-3, the complete variable domain is DAGVTQSPTHLIKTRGQQVTLRCSPISGHKSVSWYQQVLGQGPQFIFQYYEKEERGRGNFPDRFSARQFPNYSSELNVNALLLGDSALYLCASSLEADTQYFGPGTRLTVL.